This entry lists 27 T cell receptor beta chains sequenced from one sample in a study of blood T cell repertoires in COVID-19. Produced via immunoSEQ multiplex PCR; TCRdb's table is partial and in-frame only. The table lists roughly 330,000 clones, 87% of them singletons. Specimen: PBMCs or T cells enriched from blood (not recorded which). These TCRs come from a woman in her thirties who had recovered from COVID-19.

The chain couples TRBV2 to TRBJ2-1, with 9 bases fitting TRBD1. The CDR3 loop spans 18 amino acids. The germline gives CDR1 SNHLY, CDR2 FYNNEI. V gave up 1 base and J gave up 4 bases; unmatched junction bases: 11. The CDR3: CASSEDLEGQGIYNEQFF. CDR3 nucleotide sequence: TGTGCCAGCAGTGAAGACCTTGAGGGACAGGGAATATACAATGAGCAGTTCTTC.

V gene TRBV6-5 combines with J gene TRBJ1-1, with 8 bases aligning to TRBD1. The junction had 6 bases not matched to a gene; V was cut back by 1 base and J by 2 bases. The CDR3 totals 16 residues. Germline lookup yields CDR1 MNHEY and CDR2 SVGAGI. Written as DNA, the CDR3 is TGTGCCAGCAGTTACTACGTGGACAGGGAAAACACTGAAGCTTTCTTT. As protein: CASSYYVDRENTEAFF.

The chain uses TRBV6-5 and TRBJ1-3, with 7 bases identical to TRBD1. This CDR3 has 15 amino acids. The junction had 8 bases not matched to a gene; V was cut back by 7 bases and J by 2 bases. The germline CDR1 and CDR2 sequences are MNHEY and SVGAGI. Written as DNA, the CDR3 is TGTGCCAGCACCCGGACAGGAGCGGCTGGAAACACCATATATTTT. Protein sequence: CASTRTGAAGNTIYF.

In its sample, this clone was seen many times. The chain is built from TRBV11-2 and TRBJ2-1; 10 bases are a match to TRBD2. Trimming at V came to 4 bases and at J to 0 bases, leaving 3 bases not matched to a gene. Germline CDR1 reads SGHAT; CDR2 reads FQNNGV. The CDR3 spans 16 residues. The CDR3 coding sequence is TGTGCCAGCAGCTACACTAGCGGGGCCTCCTACAATGAGCAGTTCTTC. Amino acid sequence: CASSYTSGASYNEQFF.

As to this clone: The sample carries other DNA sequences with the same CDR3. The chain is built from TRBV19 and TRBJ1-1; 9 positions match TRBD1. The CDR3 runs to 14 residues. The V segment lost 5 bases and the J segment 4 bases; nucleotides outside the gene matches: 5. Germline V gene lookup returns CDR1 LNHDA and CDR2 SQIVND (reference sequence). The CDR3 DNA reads TGTGCCAGTAGTGTAAGGACAGGGGTCACTGAAGCTTTCTTT. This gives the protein CASSVRTGVTEAFF.

CDR3 nucleotides: TGTGCCAGCAGCTTGGACAGATCCTATGGCTACACCTTC. It specifies CASSLDRSYGYTF. The chain recombines TRBV5-6 with TRBJ1-2; D gene ambiguous. Germline V gene sequence: CDR1 SGHDT, CDR2 YYEEEE. The CDR3 covers 13 residues. Trimming shortened V by 0 bases and J by 4 bases, and 7 bases separated the two germline ends. Combining the CDR3 with reference TRBV5-6 and TRBJ1-2 gives the whole variable domain DAGVTQSPTHLIKTRGQQVTLRCSPKSGHDTVSWYQQALGQGPQFIFQYYEEEERQRGNFPDRFSGHQFPNYSSELNVNALLLGDSALYLCASSLDRSYGYTFGSGTRLTVV.

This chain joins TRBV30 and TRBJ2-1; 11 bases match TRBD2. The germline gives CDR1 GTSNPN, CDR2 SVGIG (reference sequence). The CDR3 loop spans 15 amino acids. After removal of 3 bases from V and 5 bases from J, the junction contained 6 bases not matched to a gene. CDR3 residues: CAWREGTSGDNEQFF. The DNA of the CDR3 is TGTGCCTGGAGGGAAGGGACTAGCGGTGACAATGAGCAGTTCTTC.

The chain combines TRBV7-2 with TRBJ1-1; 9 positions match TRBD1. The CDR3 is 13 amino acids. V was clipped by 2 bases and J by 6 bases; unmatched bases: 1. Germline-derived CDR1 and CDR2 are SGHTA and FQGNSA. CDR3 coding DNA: TGTGCCAGCAGCTTAAGACAGGGGGCTGAAGCTTTCTTT. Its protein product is CASSLRQGAEAFF.

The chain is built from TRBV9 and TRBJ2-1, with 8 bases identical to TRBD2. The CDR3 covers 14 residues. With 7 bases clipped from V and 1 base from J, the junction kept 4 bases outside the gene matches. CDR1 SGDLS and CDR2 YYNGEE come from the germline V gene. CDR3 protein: CASERGGSYNEQFF. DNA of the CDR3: TGTGCCAGCGAACGGGGGGGATCCTACAATGAGCAGTTCTTC.

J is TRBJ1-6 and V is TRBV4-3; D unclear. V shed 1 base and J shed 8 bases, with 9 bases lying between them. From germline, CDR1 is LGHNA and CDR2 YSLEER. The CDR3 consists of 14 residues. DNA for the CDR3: TGCGCCAGCAGCCAAGTTGGCGGGTATTCACCCCTCCACTTT. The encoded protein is CASSQVGGYSPLHF.

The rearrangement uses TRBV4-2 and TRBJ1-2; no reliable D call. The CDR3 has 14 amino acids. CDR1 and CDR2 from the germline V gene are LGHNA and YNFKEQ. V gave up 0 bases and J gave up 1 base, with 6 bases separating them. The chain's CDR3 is CASSQDQFNYGYTF. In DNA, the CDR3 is TGTGCCAGCAGCCAAGACCAATTTAACTATGGCTACACCTTC.

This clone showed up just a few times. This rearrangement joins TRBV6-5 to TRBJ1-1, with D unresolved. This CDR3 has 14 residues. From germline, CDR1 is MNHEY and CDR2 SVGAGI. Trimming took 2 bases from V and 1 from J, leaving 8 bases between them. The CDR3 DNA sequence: TGTGCCAGCAGTTACGAGAGCTGGAACACTGAAGCTTTCTTT. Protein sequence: CASSYESWNTEAFF.

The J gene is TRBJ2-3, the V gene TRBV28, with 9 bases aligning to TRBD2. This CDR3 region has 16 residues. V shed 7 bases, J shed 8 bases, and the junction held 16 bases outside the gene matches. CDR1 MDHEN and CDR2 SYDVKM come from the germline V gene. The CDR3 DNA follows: TGTGCCAGCATCCCCTTGGGGACTAGCTGGGATGCTACGCAGTATTTT. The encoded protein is CASIPLGTSWDATQYF.

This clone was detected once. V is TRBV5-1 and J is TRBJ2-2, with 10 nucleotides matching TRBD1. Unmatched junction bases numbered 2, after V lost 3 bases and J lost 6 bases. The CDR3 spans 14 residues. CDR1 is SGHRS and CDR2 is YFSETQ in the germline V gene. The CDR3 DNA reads TGCGCCAGCAGCTCGACAGGGGGCCCCGGGGAGCTGTTTTTT. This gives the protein CASSSTGGPGELFF.

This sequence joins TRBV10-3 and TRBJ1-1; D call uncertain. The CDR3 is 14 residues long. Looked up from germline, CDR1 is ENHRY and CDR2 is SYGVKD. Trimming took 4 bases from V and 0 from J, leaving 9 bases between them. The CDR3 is CAISGPPLNTEAFF. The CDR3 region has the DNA TGTGCCATCAGTGGGCCGCCTTTGAACACTGAAGCTTTCTTT.

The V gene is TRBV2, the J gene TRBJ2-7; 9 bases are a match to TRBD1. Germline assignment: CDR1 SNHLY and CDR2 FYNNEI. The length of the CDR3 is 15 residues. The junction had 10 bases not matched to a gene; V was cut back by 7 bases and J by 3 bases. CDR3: CASKLAGQGFYEQYF. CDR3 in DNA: TGTGCCAGCAAATTAGCCGGACAGGGGTTCTACGAGCAGTACTTC.

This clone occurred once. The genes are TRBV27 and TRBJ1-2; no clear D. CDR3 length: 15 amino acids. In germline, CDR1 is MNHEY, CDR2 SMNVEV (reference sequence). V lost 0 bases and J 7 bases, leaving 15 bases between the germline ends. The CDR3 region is CASSLSWAGEGGYTF. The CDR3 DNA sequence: TGTGCCAGCAGTTTATCTTGGGCAGGCGAAGGTGGCTACACCTTC.

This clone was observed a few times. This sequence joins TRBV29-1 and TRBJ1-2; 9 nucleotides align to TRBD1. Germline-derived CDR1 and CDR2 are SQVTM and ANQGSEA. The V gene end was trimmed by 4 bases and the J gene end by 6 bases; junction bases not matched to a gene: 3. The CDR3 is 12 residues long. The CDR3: CSVAGQGDGYTF. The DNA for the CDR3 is TGCAGCGTTGCGGGACAGGGAGATGGCTACACCTTC. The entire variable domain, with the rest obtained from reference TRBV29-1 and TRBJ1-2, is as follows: SAVISQKPSRDICQRGTSLTIQCQVDSQVTMMFWYRQQPGQSLTLIATANQGSEATYESGFVIDKFPISRPNLTFSTLTVSNMSPEDSSIYLCSVAGQGDGYTFGSGTRLTVV.

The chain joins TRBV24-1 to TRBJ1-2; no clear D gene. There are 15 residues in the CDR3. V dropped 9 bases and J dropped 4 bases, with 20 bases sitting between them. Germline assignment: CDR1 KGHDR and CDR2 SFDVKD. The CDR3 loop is CATPSPPDTAYGYTF. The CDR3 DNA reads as TGTGCCACCCCCAGCCCCCCAGACACAGCCTATGGCTACACCTTC.

CDR3 residues: CASSFGDRGSNQPQHF. CDR3 nucleotides: TGTGCCAGCAGTTTCGGGGACAGGGGCAGCAATCAGCCCCAGCATTTT. The J gene is TRBJ1-5, the V gene TRBV28; 10 bases are a match to TRBD1. The trim removed 3 bases at V and 1 base at J, leaving 3 bases unmatched. The germline CDR1 and CDR2 sequences are MDHEN and SYDVKM. The CDR3 spans 16 residues.

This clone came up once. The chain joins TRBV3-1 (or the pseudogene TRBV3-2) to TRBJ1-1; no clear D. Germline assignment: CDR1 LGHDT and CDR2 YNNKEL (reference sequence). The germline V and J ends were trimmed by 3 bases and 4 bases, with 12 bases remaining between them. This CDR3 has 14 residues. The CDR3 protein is CASSQRTLTTEAFF. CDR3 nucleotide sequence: TGTGCCAGCAGCCAGCGGACTTTAACCACTGAAGCTTTCTTT.

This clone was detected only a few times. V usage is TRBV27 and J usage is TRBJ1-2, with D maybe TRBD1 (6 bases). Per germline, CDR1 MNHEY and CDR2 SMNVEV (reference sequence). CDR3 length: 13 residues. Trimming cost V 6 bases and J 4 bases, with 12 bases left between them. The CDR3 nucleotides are TGTGCCAGCAGCTACAGGGTTAGCTATGGCTACACCTTC. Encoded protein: CASSYRVSYGYTF.

The DNA for the CDR3 is TGCAGCGTTCCCAGGGGCGGTGGTGAGCAGTTCTTC. Encoded protein: CSVPRGGGEQFF. The genes are TRBV29-1 and TRBJ2-1; tentative D call: TRBD1 (6 bases). CDR3 length equals 12 residues. The germline V and J ends were trimmed by 5 bases and 9 bases, with 14 bases remaining between them. Germline CDR1 is SQVTM and CDR2 is ANQGSEA.

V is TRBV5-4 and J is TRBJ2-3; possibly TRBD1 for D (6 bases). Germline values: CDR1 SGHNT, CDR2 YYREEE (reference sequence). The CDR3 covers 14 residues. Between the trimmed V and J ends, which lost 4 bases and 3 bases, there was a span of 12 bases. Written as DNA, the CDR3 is TGTGCCAGCAGCCCTACAGGGCTAACAGATACGCAGTATTTT. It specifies CASSPTGLTDTQYF. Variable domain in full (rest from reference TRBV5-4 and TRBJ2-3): ETGVTQSPTHLIKTRGQQVTLRCSSQSGHNTVSWYQQALGQGPQFIFQYYREEENGRGNFPPRFSGLQFPNYSSELNVNALELDDSALYLCASSPTGLTDTQYFGPGTRLTVL.

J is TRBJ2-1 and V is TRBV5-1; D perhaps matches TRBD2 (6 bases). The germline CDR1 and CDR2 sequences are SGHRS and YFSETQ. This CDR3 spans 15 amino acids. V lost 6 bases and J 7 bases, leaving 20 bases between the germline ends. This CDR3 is CASNGLGRPGNEQFF. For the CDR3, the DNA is TGCGCCAGCAATGGCCTGGGGAGGCCCGGGAATGAGCAGTTCTTC.

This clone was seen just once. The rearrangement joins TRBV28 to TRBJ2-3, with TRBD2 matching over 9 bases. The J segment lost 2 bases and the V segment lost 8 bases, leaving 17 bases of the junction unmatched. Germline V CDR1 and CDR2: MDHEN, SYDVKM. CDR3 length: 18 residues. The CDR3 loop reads CASLGSGGPIAFTDTQYF. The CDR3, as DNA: TGTGCCAGCCTAGGGAGCGGGGGGCCCATAGCCTTCACAGATACGCAGTATTTT.

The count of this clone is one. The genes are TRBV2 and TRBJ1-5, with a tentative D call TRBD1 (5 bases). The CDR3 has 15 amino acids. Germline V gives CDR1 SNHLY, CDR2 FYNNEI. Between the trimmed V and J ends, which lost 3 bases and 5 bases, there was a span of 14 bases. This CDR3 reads CASSDDEGADQPQHF. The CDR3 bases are TGTGCCAGCAGTGATGATGAAGGGGCGGATCAGCCCCAGCATTTT.